This T cell receptor (beta chain) was recovered during a study of immune characterization of retroperitoneal liposarcoma. The CDR3 is made up of 15 amino acids. The germline CDR1 and CDR2 sequences are MNHNS and SASEGT. Trimming removed 5 bases from V and 1 base from J, with 15 bases in between. TCRdb re-called the PCR reads with MiXCR, one entry per CDR3 protein. The data contain 10,000 to 15,000 distinct CDR3 sequences, approximately 48% of them singletons. Sequenced material: tumor tissue. This chain uses TRBV6-1 with TRBJ2-7; D possibly corresponds to TRBD2 (5 bases). The receptor's source is a female donor with retroperitoneal liposarcoma. CDR3 sequence: CASSSRGYVSYEQYF. CDR3 nucleotides: TGTGCCAGCAGTTCACGGGGATATGTTTCCTACGAGCAGTACTTC.